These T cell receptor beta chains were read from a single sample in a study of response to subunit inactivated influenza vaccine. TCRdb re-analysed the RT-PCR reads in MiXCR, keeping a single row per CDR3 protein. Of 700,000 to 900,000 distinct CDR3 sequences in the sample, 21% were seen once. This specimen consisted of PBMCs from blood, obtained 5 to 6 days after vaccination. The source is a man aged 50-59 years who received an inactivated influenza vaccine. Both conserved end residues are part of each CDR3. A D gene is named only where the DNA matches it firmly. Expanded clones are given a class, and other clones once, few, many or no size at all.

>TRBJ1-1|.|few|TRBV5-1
TGCGCCAGCAGCTTTGACAGGCTTACTATGAACACTGAAGCTTTCTTT
CASSFDRLTMNTEAFF
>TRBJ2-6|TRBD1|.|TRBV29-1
TGCAGCGTTGAGGACAGGGGGAGAGGGGCCAACGTCCTGACTTTC
CSVEDRGRGANVLTF
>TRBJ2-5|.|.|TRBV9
TGTGCCAGCAGCGTAGATGCAGGCCAAGAGACCCAGTACTTC
CASSVDAGQETQYF
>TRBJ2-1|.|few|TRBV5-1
TGCGCCAGCAGCCCGGGACTGGGGAACAATGAGCAGTTCTTC
CASSPGLGNNEQFF
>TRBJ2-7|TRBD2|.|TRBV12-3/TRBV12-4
TGTGCCAGCACTTTGACTAGCGGGTTCCGCGGGGAGCAGTACTTC
CASTLTSGFRGEQYF
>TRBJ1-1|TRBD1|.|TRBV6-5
TGTGCCAGCAGTTACCGGACAGGGTACACTGAAGCTTTCTTT
CASSYRTGYTEAFF
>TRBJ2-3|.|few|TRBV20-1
TGCAGTGCTCCCAAGGACGGTGGTGCGCAGTATTTT
CSAPKDGGAQYF
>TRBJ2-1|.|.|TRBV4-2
TGTGCCAGCAGCCAAGGAGGGGGTCGGGGGTCCTCCTACAATGAGCAGTTCTTC
CASSQGGGRGSSYNEQFF
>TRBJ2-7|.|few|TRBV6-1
TGTGCCAGCAGTGACCCGGGACCGCACGGCGAGCAGTACTTC
CASSDPGPHGEQYF
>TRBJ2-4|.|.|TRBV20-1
TGCAGTGCTAGAGATCTCAGAAGGGAGCAGGGGACGAGGAACATTCAGTACTTC
CSARDLRREQGTRNIQYF
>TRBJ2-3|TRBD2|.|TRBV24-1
TGTGCCACCAGCACCAGCGGGGTCGTTGGAGATACGCAGTATTTT
CATSTSGVVGDTQYF
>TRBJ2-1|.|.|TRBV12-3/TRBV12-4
TGTGCCAGCAGTTTAAGGACATGGTATGCTTGGGAGCAGTTCTTC
CASSLRTWYAWEQFF
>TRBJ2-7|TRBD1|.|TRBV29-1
TGCAGCGTCAAGCCACAGGGGAGAAACGAGCAGTACTTC
CSVKPQGRNEQYF
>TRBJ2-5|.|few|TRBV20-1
TGCAGTGCTAGGTCTGCACAGTCCGAAGAGACCCAGTACTTC
CSARSAQSEETQYF
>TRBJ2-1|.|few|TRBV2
TGTGCCAGCGATCGGACGGACTACAATGAGCAGTTCTTC
CASDRTDYNEQFF
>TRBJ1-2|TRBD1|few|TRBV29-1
TGCAGCGTGACCGGGACAGGGGGCGGCTACACCTTC
CSVTGTGGGYTF
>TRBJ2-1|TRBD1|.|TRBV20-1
TGCAGTGGTAGACCTACAGGGGGCAATGAGCAGTTCTTC
CSGRPTGGNEQFF
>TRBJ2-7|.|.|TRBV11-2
TGTGCCAGCAGCTTATATTCCGGGTTGGGCGGCTACGAGCAGTACTTC
CASSLYSGLGGYEQYF
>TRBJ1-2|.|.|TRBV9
TGTGCCAGCAGCGCTCCTAAAGATGGCTACACCTTC
CASSAPKDGYTF
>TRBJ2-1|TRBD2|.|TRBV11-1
TGTGCCAGCAGCTCCGGGACTAGCGGGAGGCCCTCCTACAATGAGCAGTTCTTC
CASSSGTSGRPSYNEQFF
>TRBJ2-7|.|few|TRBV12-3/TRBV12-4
TGTGCCAGCAGTTCCCTCCCCGGGTATCAGTACTTC
CASSSLPGYQYF
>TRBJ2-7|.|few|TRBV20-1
TGCAGTGCTAGGGTCGGTCCCTACGAGCAGTACTTC
CSARVGPYEQYF
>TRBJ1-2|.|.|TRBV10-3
TGTGCCATCAGTCTAACGACAGGAATTAACTATGGCTACACCTTC
CAISLTTGINYGYTF
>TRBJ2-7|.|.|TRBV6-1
TGTGCCAGCAGTGTTTCCAGACAGAACTCCTACGAGCAGTACTTC
CASSVSRQNSYEQYF
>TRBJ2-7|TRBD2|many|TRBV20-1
TGCAGTGCTAGAGATTTCACTAGCGGTTCCTACGAGCAGTACTTC
CSARDFTSGSYEQYF
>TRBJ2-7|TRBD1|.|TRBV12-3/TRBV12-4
TGTGCCAGCAGCGTAAGGGCCAGGGGGTCGGGGGAGCAGTACTTC
CASSVRARGSGEQYF
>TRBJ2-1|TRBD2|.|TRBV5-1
TGCGCCAGCAGTCATCCCCCCCCTAGGGACAGACAGGGACTAGCGGTATACAATGAGCAGTTCTTC
CASSHPPPRDRQGLAVYNEQFF
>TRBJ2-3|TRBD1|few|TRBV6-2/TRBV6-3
TGTGCCAGCAGTTACTCGCGGACAGGGGCGCGGTGGGCAGATACGCAGTATTTT
CASSYSRTGARWADTQYF
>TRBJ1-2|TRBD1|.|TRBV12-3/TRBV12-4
TGTGCCAGCAGTCCCTACAGGGGAGGCTATGGCTACACCTTC
CASSPYRGGYGYTF
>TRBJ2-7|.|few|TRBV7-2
TGTGCCAGCAGCTTTGGCCAGACGGGTTCCTACGAGCAGTACTTC
CASSFGQTGSYEQYF
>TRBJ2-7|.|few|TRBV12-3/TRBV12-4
TGTGCCAGCAGTAATAGGGACGAGCAGTACTTC
CASSNRDEQYF
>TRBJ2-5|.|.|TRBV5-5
TGTGCCAGCAGCCTCGATTGGACCCAGTACTTC
CASSLDWTQYF
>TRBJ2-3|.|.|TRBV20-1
TGCAGTGCTAAGACGGGGCCAGATACGCAGTATTTT
CSAKTGPDTQYF
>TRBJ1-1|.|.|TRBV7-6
TGTGCCAGCAGCCTGATTTATACAGGGAACACTGAAGCTTTCTTT
CASSLIYTGNTEAFF
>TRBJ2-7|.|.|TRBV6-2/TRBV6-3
TGTGCCAGCAGTTACAATACCCCTGACGAGCAGTACTTC
CASSYNTPDEQYF
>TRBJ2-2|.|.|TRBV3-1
TGTGCCAGCAGCCAAGACCGGATAAGGAGGACCGGGGAGCTGTTTTTT
CASSQDRIRRTGELFF
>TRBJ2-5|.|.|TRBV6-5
TGTGCCACCGGGGACCTTGGGACCCAGTACTTC
CATGDLGTQYF
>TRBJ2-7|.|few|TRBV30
TGTGCCTGGAGTGACGGGATGGGCTACGAGCAGTACTTC
CAWSDGMGYEQYF
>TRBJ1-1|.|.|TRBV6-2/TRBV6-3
TGTGCCAGCAGTTACTGGGACACTGAAGCTTTCTTT
CASSYWDTEAFF
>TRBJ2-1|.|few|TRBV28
TGTGCCAGCAGTTTGCCAGGGAAGGGCTACAATGAGCAGTTCTTC
CASSLPGKGYNEQFF
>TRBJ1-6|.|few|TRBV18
TGTGCCAGCTCACGGGGGACCAATTCACCCCTCCACTTT
CASSRGTNSPLHF
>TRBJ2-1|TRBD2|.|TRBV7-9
TGTGCCAGCAGCTTGGGGGTGGGGACTAGGAATGAGCAGTTCTTC
CASSLGVGTRNEQFF
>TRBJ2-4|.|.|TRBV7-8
TGTGCCAGCACGGCGTCGGAAAAAACCAAAAACATTCAGTACTTC
CASTASEKTKNIQYF
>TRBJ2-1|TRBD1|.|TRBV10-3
TGTGCCATCAGTGGGAATACAGGGGGCCCAAAAAACAATGAGCAGTTCTTC
CAISGNTGGPKNNEQFF